The T cell receptor beta chain under discussion was sequenced for a study of T-cell memory formation after mild COVID-19 (dated by TCRdb to about 2021). About the investigation overall: Most TCR sequence clusters were specific to one of the two donors. Longitudinal TCRalpha and TCRbeta repertoire sequencing tracked T-cell clones expanding and contracting after mild COVID-19 in two donors. Two young, previously healthy adult volunteers made up the cohort, one male and one female. Findings and caveats that apply to the study as a whole: SARS-CoV-2 specificity was not confirmed for the second-wave clones peaking on day 37. Balanced CD4/CD8 phenotypes were observed for clones contracting from day 15 to 85, whereas a bias towards CD4+ was observed for a second wave of clones expanding from day 15 to 37. The study included only a couple of mild cases, and larger cohorts that include severe cases with pre-infection samples were judged to be necessary. Contracting CD4+ clones were found mainly in CM and EM memory subsets, while CD8+ clones were enriched in EMRA. Some responding clones were found in pre-infection memory, which suggests that pre-existing cross-reactive memory T cells took part in the SARS-CoV-2 response.

Ficoll-Paque density gradient centrifugation was the method used to isolate PBMCs. V and J lose 2 bases and 3 bases, and a span of 10 bases separates them. The germline V gene supplies CDR1 MRHNA and CDR2 SNTAGT. The CDR3, from cysteine to phenylalanine, totals 14 residues. This entry keeps only the CDR3 DNA: 42 bases, framed from base 1. Sequencing was carried out with an Illumina NovaSeq 6000. TCRalpha and TCRbeta cDNA libraries were constructed by 5'RACE with constant-segment primers, with sample barcodes and unique molecular identifiers being introduced. Trizol reagent was used to extract RNA from every sample. The libraries were amplified in two PCR steps, and the second step added a second sample barcode and Illumina TruSeq adapters. The libraries were sequenced on an Illumina NovaSeq using 2 x 150 bp paired-end reads. Regarding the original processing steps: With migec v1.2.7, reads were demultiplexed and then collapsed into UMI-guided consensus sequences. Using mixcr v2.1.11, UMI consensuses were aligned to TRA and TRB V and J templates and then assembled into clonotypes. Clonotypes were classified as expanded or contracted when called significant by both edgeR and NoisET, with noise models trained on biological replicates. For edgeR calls, a false discovery rate-adjusted p below 0.01 and a log2 fold-change threshold of 1 were applied. As an exploratory analysis of dynamics, PCA with hierarchical clustering was applied to max-normalized trajectories of the 1000 most abundant clonotypes. Separately sequenced CD4+ and CD8+ repertoires were used to assign a CD4 or CD8 phenotype to each responding clone. The public sequencing data were trimmed at Q25 with fastp and processed into clonotypes with MiXCR by TCRdb, which kept only in-frame beta chains. Each entry merges the rows of one CDR3 protein and shows their most common DNA and genes. In this record, the V and J calls reflect TCRdb's handling and not the investigators' own analysis. The sample table shows approximately 490,000 distinct CDR3 sequences, and about a fifth are seen once. The top ten hold 9.5% to 15% of the sample.

At least ten counts were recorded for this clonotype. Its antigen is currently not known. It has no much larger one-base neighbor in the sample; base qualities were not kept. The chain is encoded by TRBV6-4 joined to TRBJ1-1; TRBD1 is a possible D gene, resting on 5 matching bases. This receptor was obtained from an adult woman who had mild COVID-19 (a few samples of this study predate the infection). The sample titles of this study are shuffled in the database, so cell type and time point are left out; the donor was told from shared clones. Sequencing used PBMCs or a T cell subset sorted from them (not recorded which). CDR3 loop: CASSDGGDHTEAFF. The bases are TGTGCCAGCAGTGACGGTGGGGACCACACTGAAGCTTTCTTT.